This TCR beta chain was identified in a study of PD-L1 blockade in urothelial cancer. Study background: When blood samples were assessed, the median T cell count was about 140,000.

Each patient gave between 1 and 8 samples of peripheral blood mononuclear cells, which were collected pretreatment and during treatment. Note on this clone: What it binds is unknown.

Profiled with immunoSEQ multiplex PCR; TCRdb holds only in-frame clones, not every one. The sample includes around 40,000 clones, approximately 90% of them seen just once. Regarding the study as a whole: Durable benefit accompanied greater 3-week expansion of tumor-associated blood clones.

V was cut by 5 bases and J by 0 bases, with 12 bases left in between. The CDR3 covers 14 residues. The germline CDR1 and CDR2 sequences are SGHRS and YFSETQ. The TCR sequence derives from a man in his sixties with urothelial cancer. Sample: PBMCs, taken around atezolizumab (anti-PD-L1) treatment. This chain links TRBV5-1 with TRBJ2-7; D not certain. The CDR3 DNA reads TGCGCCAGCAGTTCAACTTGGAGCTCCTACGAGCAGTACTTC. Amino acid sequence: CASSSTWSSYEQYF.